The next 10 T cell receptor beta chains were all read from a single sample in a study of T cell responses to AZD1222 COVID-19 vaccine. Clones were read by immunoSEQ multiplex PCR, and TCRdb kept only the in-frame ones, dropping some. Of hundreds of thousands of clones in the sample, under 95% were seen once. The sample was peripheral blood, taken on day 0 of MenACWY control vaccination. Source of these receptors: an adult in good health.

The chain combines TRBV5-1 with TRBJ1-1; a weak D match, TRBD1 (6 bases). Trimming stripped 6 bases from V and 0 bases from J, with 12 bases between. Germline-derived CDR1 and CDR2 are SGHRS and YFSETQ. The CDR3 runs to 14 residues. The CDR3 region is CASNPGDLNTEAFF. In DNA form, the CDR3 reads TGCGCCAGCAACCCAGGGGACCTGAACACTGAAGCTTTCTTT.

The rearrangement joins TRBV4-3 to TRBJ1-1; D is undetermined. This CDR3 region has 13 residues. Trimming removed 0 bases from V and 3 bases from J, with 5 bases in between. Germline CDR1 and CDR2: LGHNA and YSLEER. The CDR3 DNA is TGCGCCAGCAGCCAAGACAGGTACACTGAAGCTTTCTTT. Translating gives CASSQDRYTEAFF.

The V and J genes are TRBV7-2 and TRBJ1-6; D is possibly TRBD1 (5 bases). CDR3 size: 15 residues. Looked up from germline, CDR1 is SGHTA and CDR2 is FQGNSA. V was cut by 4 bases and J by 2 bases, with 9 bases left in between. The CDR3: CASSSAGTYNSPLHF. CDR3 DNA sequence: TGTGCCAGCAGCTCCGCAGGGACCTATAATTCACCCCTCCACTTT.

This clone is a singleton in its sample. J is TRBJ2-1 and V is TRBV19, with TRBD1 matching 8 bases. J was trimmed by 0 bases and V by 8 bases; bases with no gene match: 6. CDR3 length: 15 amino acids. Germline V gene lookup returns CDR1 LNHDA and CDR2 SQIVND (reference sequence). The CDR3 here is CASQAGQGSYNEQFF. CDR3 bases: TGTGCCAGTCAAGCCGGACAGGGCTCCTACAATGAGCAGTTCTTC.

The rearrangement uses TRBV7-9 and TRBJ2-6; no reliable D call. The V and J ends lost 0 bases and 2 bases respectively, with 5 bases between them. CDR3 size: 15 residues. Germline V lookup: CDR1 SEHNR, CDR2 FQNEAQ (reference sequence). CDR3 bases: TGTGCCAGCAGCTTAGCCGGAACTGGGGCCAACGTCCTGACTTTC. Its protein is CASSLAGTGANVLTF.

This clone has a single count. The chain combines TRBV12-5 with TRBJ2-3; perhaps D is TRBD1 or TRBD2 (5 bases each). Germline assignment: CDR1 LGHNT and CDR2 FRNRAP. V was pared by 7 bases and J by 2 bases, with 13 bases between. The CDR3 has 14 residues. The CDR3 spells CASATRDPTDTQYF. The DNA of the CDR3 is TGTGCTAGTGCCACTCGGGACCCCACAGATACGCAGTATTTT.

The chain links TRBV18 to TRBJ1-2; possibly TRBD1 for D (6 bases). CDR1 is KGHSH, CDR2 LQKENI, per germline. Trimming took 2 bases from V and 3 from J, leaving 13 bases between them. The CDR3 length is 15 residues. The CDR3 loop is CASSPGPGADYGYTF. DNA for the CDR3: TGTGCCAGCTCACCAGGCCCGGGGGCGGACTATGGCTACACCTTC. Combining the CDR3 with reference TRBV18 and TRBJ1-2 gives the whole variable domain NAGVMQNPRHLVRRRGQEARLRCSPMKGHSHVYWYRQLPEEGLKFMVYLQKENIIDESGMPKERFSAEFPKEGPSILRIQQVVRGDSAAYFCASSPGPGADYGYTFGSGTRLTVV.

The CDR3 nucleotides read TGTGCCAGCAGCTTACTCGGCAGGGTAGGCTACACCTTC. It yields the protein CASSLLGRVGYTF. This chain uses TRBV7-2 with TRBJ1-2; TRBD1 is a possible D gene (5 bases). Germline V gene lookup returns CDR1 SGHTA and CDR2 FQGNSA. The CDR3 covers 13 residues. Deletions cut 2 bases from V and 8 bases from J, with 12 bases between.

The chain couples TRBV9 to TRBJ2-1; TRBD1 might be the D (6 bases). V shed 3 bases and J shed 5 bases, with 9 bases lying between them. Germline CDR1 SGDLS, CDR2 YYNGEE. The CDR3 contains 13 residues. The CDR3 region has the DNA TGTGCCAGCAGCGGGTGGGGGCACAATGAGCAGTTCTTC. Its translation is CASSGWGHNEQFF.

This chain's CDR3 is CASSQELAGGLEQFF. In nucleotides, the CDR3 is TGTGCCAGCAGCCAAGAACTAGCGGGGGGGCTTGAGCAGTTCTTC. The chain recombines TRBV4-2 with TRBJ2-1; 13 positions agree with TRBD2. The germline V gene encodes CDR1 LGHNA and CDR2 YNFKEQ. The CDR3 runs to 15 residues. The V gene end was trimmed by 0 bases and the J gene end by 9 bases; junction bases not matched to a gene: 2.